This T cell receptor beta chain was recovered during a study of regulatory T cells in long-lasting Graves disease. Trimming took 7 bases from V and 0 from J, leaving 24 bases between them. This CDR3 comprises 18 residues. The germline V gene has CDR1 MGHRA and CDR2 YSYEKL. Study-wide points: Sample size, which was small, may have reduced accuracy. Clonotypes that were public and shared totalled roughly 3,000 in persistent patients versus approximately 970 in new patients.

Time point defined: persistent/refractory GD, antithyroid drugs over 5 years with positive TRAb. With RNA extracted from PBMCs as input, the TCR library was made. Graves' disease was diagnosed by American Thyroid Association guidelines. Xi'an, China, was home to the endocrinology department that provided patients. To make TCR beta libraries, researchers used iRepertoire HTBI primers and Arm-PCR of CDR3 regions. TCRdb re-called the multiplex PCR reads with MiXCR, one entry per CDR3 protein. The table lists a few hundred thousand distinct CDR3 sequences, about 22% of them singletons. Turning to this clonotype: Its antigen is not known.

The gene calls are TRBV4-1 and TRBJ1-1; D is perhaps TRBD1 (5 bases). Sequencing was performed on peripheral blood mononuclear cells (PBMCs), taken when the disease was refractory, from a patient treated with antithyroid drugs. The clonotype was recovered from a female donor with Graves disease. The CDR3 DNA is TGCGCCAGCACCTCGCCCCGGGGCGGGTTCGGCATGAACACTGAAGCTTTCTTT. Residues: CASTSPRGGFGMNTEAFF.